This record concerns one TCR beta chain sequence. This sample is part of a study of PD-L1 blockade in urothelial cancer. As for the study in general: It was at some point between 2013 and 2014 that patients started atezolizumab at 1,200 mg intravenously every 3 weeks. The number of prior chemotherapy regimens per patient was 0 to 3. The median T cell count in blood samples was more than 140,000.

The time point denotes: peripheral blood 6 weeks after treatment start. This CDR3 has 17 residues. The junction had 14 bases not matched to a gene; V was cut back by 5 bases and J by 7 bases. Germline loops: CDR1 SGHTA, CDR2 FQGNSA. Profiled with immunoSEQ multiplex PCR; TCRdb holds only in-frame clones, not every one. The data show more than 60,000 clones, 85% to 90% seen once. The gene calls are TRBV7-2 and TRBJ2-1; 10 nucleotides agree with TRBD2. The specimen comprised PBMCs, sampled around atezolizumab (anti-PD-L1) treatment. This receptor was identified in a man between 60 and 75 years old with urothelial cancer. This chain's CDR3 is CASSDSPSGSPLNEQFF. The CDR3 DNA sequence: TGTGCCAGCAGCGATTCCCCTAGCGGGAGCCCCTTGAATGAGCAGTTCTTC.